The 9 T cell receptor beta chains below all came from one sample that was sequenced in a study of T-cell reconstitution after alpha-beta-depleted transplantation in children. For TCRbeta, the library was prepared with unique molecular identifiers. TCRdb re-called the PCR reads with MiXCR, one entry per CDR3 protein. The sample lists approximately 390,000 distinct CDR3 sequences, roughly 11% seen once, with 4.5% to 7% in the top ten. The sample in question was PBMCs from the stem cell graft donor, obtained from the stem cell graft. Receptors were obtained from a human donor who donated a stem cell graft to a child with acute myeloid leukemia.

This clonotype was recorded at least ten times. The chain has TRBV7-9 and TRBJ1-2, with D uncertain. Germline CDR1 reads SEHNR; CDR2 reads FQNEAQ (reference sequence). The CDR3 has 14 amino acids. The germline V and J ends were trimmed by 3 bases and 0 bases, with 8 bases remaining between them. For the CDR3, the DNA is TGTGCCAGCAGCTTGGCGATACCTAACTATGGCTACACCTTC. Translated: CASSLAIPNYGYTF.

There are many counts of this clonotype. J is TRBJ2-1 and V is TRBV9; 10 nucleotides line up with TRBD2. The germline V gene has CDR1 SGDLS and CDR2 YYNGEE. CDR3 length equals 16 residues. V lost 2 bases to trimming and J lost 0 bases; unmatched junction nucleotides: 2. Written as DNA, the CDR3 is TGTGCCAGCAGCGTTACTAGCGGGATCTCCTACAATGAGCAGTTCTTC. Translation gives CASSVTSGISYNEQFF.

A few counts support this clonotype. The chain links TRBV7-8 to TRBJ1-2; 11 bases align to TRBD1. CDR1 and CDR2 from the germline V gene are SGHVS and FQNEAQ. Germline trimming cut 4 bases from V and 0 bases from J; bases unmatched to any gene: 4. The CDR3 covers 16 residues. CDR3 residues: CASSSRGQGANYGYTF. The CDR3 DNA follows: TGTGCCAGCAGCTCCAGGGGACAGGGGGCTAACTATGGCTACACCTTC.

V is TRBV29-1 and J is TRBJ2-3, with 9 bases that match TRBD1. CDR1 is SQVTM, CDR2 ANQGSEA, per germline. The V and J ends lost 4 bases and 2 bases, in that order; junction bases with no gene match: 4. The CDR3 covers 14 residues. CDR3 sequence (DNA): TGCAGCGTTGTACGGGACAGGGCCACAGATACGCAGTATTTT. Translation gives CSVVRDRATDTQYF.

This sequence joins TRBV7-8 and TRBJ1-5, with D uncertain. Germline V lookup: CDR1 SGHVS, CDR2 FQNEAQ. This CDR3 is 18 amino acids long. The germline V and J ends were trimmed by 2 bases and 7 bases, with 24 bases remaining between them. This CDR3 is CASSLRWKWATGYQPQHF. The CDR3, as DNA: TGTGCCAGCAGCTTAAGGTGGAAGTGGGCAACGGGGTACCAGCCCCAGCATTTT.

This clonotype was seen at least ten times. The CDR3: CASSNTENYGYTF. The CDR3 region has the DNA TGTGCCAGCAGTAACACAGAGAACTATGGCTACACCTTC. The chain couples TRBV6-5 to TRBJ1-2, with unresolved D. Germline values: CDR1 MNHEY, CDR2 SVGAGI. Trimming pared 5 bases from V and 2 bases from J, leaving 9 bases between. CDR3 length: 13 amino acids.

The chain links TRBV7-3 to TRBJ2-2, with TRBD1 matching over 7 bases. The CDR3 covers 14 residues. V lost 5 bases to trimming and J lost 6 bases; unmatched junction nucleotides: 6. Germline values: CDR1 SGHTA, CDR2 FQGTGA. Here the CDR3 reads CASSPTGAPGELFF. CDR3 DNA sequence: TGTGCCAGCAGCCCCACAGGGGCTCCCGGGGAGCTGTTTTTT.

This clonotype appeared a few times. CDR3 residues: CASSFYKTTDTQYF. DNA for the CDR3: TGCGCCAGCAGCTTTTACAAAACCACAGATACGCAGTATTTT. J is TRBJ2-3 and V is TRBV5-1; D unclear. Looked up from germline, CDR1 is SGHRS and CDR2 is YFSETQ. This CDR3 region has 14 residues. The V end lost 2 bases, the J end lost 2 bases, and 9 bases lay between the germline ends.

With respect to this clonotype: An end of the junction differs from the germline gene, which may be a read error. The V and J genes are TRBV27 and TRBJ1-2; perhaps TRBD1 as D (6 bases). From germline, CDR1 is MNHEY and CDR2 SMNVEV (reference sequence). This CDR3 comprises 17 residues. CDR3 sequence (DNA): TGTGCCAGCAGTTTATCGGGGGACACGGTACCCATGGAAGGCTACGCCTTC. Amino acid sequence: CASSLSGDTVPMEGYAF.